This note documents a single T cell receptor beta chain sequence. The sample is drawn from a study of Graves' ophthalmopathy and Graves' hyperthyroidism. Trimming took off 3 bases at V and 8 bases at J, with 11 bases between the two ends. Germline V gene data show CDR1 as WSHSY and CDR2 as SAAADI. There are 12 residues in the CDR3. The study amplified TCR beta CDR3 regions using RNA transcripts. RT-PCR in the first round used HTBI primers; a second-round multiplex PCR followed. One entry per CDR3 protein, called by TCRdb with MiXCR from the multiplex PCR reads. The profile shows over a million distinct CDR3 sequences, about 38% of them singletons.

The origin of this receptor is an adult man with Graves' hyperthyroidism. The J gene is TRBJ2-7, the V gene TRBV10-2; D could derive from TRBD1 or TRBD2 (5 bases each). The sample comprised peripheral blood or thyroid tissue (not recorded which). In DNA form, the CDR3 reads TGCGCCAGCAGTGACGGGGCAGCCAAGCAGTACTTC. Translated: CASSDGAAKQYF.